The 5 T cell receptor beta chains listed next were all sequenced from one sample in a study of post-analysis software for immune sequencing data. Unique molecular identifiers were built into the TCR beta cDNA libraries. TCRdb recomputed calls from the PCR reads with MiXCR, one row per CDR3 protein. Here the sample spans roughly 800,000 distinct CDR3 sequences, approximately 30% being singletons. No antigen is known for these receptors. Overall study findings and caveats: The study found TRBV5-6, TRBV5-1 and TRBV20-1 among five TRBV segments more frequent in patients than controls.

Sequenced material: blood. The origin of the receptors is a girl under 18 with multiple sclerosis.

The genes are TRBV4-2 and TRBJ1-4; 8 bases map to TRBD1. Trimming removed 4 bases from V and 3 bases from J; junction bases left unmatched: 7. The CDR3 consists of 16 residues. Germline-derived CDR1 and CDR2 are LGHNA and YNFKEQ. The CDR3 region has the DNA TGTGCCAGCAGCCGCCCACCGGGACAGGCTAATGAAAAACTGTTTTTT. This translates into CASSRPPGQANEKLFF.

This clonotype was counted ten times or more. The genes are TRBV6-5 and TRBJ2-3; a weak D match, TRBD1 (6 bases). Trimming shortened V by 7 bases and J by 3 bases, and 11 bases separated the two germline ends. Germline CDR1 and CDR2: MNHEY and SVGAGI. This CDR3 is built from 13 residues. CDR3 sequence reads: CASMGASTDTQYF. The CDR3 DNA reads as TGTGCCAGCATGGGGGCGTCGACAGATACGCAGTATTTT.

Worth noting for this clonotype: Just one base apart from a much larger clone, this may be a read error. The chain has TRBV29-1 and TRBJ2-5; 15 positions match TRBD2. TRBJ2-7 matches the DNA end more closely, so the J call is doubtful. The germline gives CDR1 SQVTM, CDR2 ANQGSEA. This CDR3 is 14 amino acids long. The CDR3 DNA follows: TGCAGCGCGCTGGGACTAGCGGGAGGCGGCGAGCAGTACTTC. This codes for CSALGLAGGGEQYF.

This chain connects TRBV6-1 to TRBJ1-1; D not resolved. Trimming took 6 bases from V and 0 from J, leaving 8 bases between them. The CDR3 runs 13 residues. Per the germline V gene, CDR1 is MNHNS and CDR2 is SASEGT. Here the CDR3 reads CASRKALNTEAFF. In DNA, the CDR3 is TGTGCCAGCAGGAAGGCCCTGAACACTGAAGCTTTCTTT.

V gene TRBV12-3 or TRBV12-4 combines with J gene TRBJ1-2; D call uncertain. The CDR3 is 14 amino acids. V dropped 5 bases and J dropped 8 bases, with 18 bases sitting between them. CDR3 sequence: CASSPVDRFRGYTF. DNA of the CDR3: TGTGCCAGCAGTCCCGTGGACCGATTTCGAGGCTACACCTTC.